The present TCR beta chain was sequenced within a study of post-analysis software for immune sequencing data. General study points: Comparison of patients with controls showed about 5 TRBV segments more frequent in patients, TRBV5-6, TRBV5-1 and TRBV20-1 among them. Versus controls, multiple sclerosis patients showed significantly lower diversity (normalized Chao1).

Unique molecular identifiers were present in the TCR beta cDNA libraries. TCRdb fed the PCR reads into MiXCR, producing one record per CDR3 protein. The repertoire consists of 250,000 to 300,000 distinct CDR3 sequences, with about 38% occurring once and the leading ten covering around 4.8%. The ends were cut back, 4 bases at V and 0 bases at J, with 10 bases in the middle. Germline V gene lookup returns CDR1 LNHNV and CDR2 YYDKDF (reference sequence). There are 14 residues in the CDR3. Remarks on this clonotype: Its antigen is not identified.

The sequence came from a girl between 5 and 17 years old with multiple sclerosis. The source material was blood. The genes are TRBV15 and TRBJ2-7; D possibly corresponds to TRBD1 (6 bases). This chain's CDR3 is CATSKRGSSYEQYF. The CDR3 DNA reads as TGTGCCACCAGCAAGAGGGGGAGCTCCTACGAGCAGTACTTC.